The rows below give T cell receptor beta chains drawn from one sample of a study of vaccination and CD4 T cells after COVID-19. No antigen has been identified for these receptors. One entry per CDR3 protein, called by TCRdb with MiXCR from the PCR reads. The table records around 8,400 distinct CDR3 sequences, 35% to 45% of them present only once. The material sequenced was CD4+ T cells from blood, cultured in vitro. These receptors were collected from a human donor in good health. Each CDR3 is given with its conserved first and last residue. The size field is filled for only some rows; it gives once, few, many or a size class.

>TRBJ2-2|TRBV6-2/TRBV6-3|.
CASRSASGRADTGELFF
>TRBJ2-1|TRBV19|.
CASSPYPTSGTYNEQFF
>TRBJ2-1|TRBV28|.
CASLEKSSYNEQFF
>TRBJ2-1|TRBV19|few
CASSTGRHNEQFF
>TRBJ2-5|TRBV27|medium-sized
CASSPLIQETQYF
>TRBJ2-7|TRBV6-2/TRBV6-3|.
CASSYWDREEDEQYF
>TRBJ2-2|TRBV19|.
CASSIEPLRLTGELFF
>TRBJ2-2|TRBV6-2/TRBV6-3|.
CASSYEWSDTGELFF
>TRBJ2-3|TRBV20-1|few
CSAPVGASRTDTQYF
>TRBJ1-5|TRBV6-1|.
CASSEGRHLEPQHF
>TRBJ2-3|TRBV19|.
CASSIGGVGTDTQYF
>TRBJ1-6|TRBV28|.
CASKLTYNSPLHF
>TRBJ2-1|TRBV20-1|few
CSALGSGGYNEQFF
>TRBJ2-4|TRBV7-2|.
CASSSDRGSDIQYF
>TRBJ1-1|TRBV20-1|few
CSARAPFAGNTEAFF
>TRBJ1-5|TRBV28|.
CASSSRDGFNQPQHF
>TRBJ1-5|TRBV12-3/TRBV12-4|.
CASSLDLGGRAQPQHF
>TRBJ2-3|TRBV7-8|.
CASSPDRWGRTDTQYF
>TRBJ2-5|TRBV20-1|few
CSGYRQGVETQYF
>TRBJ1-2|TRBV7-2|.
CASSLFGGRGGYTF
>TRBJ2-1|TRBV4-1|.
CASSQFLAATYNEQFF
>TRBJ2-5|TRBV20-1|once
CSANPLRAGHETQYF
>TRBJ2-1|TRBV7-3|.
CASSLFEGDEQFF
>TRBJ1-1|TRBV2|.
CASRQFLGNTEAFF
>TRBJ1-1|TRBV4-1|.
CASSQGTARDTEAFF
>TRBJ2-5|TRBV20-1|.
CSANPSRAGHETQYF
>TRBJ2-1|TRBV20-1|.
CSALTSGRADEQFF
>TRBJ2-1|TRBV10-1|.
CASRERGQGILAGNLNEQFF
>TRBJ2-5|TRBV5-4|.
CASSPPGETQYF
>TRBJ2-7|TRBV7-2|.
CASSVDRSPRYF
>TRBJ2-7|TRBV5-1|.
CASSSGPLTASYEQYF
>TRBJ2-3|TRBV29-1|.
CSVEGPGTGGVDTQYF
>TRBJ1-3|TRBV11-1|.
CASSHRTQGNTIYF
>TRBJ1-1|TRBV4-2|few
CASSQDLMGGAFF
>TRBJ1-1|TRBV7-8|.
CASSFGGPTRTEAFF
>TRBJ1-5|TRBV19|.
CASSGTVFNQPQHF
>TRBJ2-2|TRBV4-2|.
CASSQVAGSTGELFF